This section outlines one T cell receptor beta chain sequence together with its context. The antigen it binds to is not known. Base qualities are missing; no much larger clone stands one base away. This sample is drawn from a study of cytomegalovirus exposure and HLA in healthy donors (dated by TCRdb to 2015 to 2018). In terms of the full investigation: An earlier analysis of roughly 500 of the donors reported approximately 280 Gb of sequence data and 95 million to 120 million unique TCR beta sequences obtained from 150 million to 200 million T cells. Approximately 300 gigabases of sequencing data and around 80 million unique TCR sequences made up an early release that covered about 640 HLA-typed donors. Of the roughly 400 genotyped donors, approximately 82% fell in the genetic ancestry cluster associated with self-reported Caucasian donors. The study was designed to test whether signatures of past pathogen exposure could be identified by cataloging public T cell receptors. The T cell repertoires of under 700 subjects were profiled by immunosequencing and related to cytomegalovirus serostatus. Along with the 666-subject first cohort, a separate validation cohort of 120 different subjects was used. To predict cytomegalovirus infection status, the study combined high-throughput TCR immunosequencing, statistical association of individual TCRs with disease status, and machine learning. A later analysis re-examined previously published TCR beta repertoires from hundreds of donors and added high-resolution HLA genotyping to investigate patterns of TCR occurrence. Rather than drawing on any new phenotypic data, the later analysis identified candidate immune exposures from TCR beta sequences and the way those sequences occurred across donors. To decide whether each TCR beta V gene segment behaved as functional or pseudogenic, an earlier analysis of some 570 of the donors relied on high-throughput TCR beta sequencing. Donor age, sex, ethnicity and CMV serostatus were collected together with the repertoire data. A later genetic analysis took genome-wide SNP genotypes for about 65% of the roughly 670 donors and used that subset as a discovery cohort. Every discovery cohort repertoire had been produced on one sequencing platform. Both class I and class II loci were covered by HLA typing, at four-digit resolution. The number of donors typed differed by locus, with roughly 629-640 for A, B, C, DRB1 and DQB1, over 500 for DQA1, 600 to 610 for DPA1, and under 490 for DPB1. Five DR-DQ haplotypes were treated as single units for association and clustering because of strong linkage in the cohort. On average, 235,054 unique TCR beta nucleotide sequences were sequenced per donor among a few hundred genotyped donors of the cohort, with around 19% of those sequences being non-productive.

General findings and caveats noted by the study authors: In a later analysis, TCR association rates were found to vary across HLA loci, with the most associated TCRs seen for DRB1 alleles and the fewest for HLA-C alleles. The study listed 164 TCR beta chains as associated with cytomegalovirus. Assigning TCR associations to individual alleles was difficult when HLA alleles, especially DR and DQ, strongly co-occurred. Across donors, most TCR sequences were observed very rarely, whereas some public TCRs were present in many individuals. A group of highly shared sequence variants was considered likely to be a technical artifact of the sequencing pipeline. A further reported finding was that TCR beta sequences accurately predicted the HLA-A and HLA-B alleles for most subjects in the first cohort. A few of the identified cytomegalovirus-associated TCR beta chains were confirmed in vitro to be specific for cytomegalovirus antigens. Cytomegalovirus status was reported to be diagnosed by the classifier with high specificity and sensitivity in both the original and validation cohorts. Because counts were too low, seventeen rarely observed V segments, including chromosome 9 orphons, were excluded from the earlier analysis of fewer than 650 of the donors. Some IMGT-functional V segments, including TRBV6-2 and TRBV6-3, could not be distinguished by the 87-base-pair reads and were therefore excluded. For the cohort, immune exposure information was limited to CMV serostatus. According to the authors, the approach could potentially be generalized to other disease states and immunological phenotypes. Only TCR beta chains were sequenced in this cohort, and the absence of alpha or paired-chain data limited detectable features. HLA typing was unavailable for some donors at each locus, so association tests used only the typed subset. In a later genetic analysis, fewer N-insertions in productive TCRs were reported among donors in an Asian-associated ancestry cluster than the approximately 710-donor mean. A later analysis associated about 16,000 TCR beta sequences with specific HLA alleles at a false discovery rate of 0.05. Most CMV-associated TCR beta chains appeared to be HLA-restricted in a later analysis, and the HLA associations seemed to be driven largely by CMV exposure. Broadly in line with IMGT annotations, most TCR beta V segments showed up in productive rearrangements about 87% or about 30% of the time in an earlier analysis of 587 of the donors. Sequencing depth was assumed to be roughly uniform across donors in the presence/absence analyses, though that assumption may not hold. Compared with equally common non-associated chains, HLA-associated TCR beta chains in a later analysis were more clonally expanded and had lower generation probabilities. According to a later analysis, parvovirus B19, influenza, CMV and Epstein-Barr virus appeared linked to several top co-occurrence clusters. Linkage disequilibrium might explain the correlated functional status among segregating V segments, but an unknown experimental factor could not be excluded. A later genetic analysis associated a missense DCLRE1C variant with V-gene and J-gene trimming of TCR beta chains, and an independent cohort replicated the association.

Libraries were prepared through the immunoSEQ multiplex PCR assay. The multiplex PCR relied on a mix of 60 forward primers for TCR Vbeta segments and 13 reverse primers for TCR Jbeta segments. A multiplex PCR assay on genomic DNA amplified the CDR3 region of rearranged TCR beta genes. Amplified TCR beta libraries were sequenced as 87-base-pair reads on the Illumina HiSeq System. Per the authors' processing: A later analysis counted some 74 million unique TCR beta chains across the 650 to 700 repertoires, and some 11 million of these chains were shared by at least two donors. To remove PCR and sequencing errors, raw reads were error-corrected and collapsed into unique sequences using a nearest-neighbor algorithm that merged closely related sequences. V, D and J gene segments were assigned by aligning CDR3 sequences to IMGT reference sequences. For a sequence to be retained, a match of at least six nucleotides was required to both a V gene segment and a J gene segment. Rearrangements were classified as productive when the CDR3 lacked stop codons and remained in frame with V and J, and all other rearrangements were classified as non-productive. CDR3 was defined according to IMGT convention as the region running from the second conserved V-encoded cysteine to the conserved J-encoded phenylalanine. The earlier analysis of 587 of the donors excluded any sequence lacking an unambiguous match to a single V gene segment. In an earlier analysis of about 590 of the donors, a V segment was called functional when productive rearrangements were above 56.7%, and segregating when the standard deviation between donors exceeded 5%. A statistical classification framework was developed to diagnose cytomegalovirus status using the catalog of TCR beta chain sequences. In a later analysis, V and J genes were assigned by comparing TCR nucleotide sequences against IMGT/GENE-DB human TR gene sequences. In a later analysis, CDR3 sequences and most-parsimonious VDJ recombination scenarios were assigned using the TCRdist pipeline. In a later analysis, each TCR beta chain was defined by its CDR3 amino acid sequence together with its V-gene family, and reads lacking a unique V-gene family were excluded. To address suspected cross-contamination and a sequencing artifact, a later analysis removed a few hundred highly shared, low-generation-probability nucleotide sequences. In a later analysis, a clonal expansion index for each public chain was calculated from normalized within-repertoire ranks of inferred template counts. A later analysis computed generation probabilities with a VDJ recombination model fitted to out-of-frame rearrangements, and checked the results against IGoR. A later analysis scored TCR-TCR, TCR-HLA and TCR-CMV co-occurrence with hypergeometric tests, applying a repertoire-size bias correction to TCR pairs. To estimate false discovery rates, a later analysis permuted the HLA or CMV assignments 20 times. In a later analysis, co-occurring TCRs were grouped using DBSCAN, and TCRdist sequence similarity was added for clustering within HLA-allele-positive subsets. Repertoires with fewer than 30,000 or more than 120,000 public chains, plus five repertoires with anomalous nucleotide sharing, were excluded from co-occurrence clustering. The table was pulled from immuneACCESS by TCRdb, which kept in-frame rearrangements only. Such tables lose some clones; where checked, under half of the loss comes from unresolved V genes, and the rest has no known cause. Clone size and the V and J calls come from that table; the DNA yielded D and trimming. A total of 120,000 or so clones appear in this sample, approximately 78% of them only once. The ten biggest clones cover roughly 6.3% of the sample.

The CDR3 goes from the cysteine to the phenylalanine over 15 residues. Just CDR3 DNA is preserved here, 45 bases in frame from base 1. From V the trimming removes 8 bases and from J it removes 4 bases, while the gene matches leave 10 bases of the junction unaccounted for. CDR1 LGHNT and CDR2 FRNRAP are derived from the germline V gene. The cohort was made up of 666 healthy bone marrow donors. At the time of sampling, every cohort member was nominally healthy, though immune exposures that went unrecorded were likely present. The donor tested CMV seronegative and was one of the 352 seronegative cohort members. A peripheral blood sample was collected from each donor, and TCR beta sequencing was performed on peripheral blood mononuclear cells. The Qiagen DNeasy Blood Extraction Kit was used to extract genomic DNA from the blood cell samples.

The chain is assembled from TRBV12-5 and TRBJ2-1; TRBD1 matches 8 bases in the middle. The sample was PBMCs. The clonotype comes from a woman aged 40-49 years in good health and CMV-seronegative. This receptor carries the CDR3 CASWSGNRGYNEQFF. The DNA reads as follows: TGTGCTAGTTGGTCGGGGAACAGGGGGTACAATGAGCAGTTCTTC.